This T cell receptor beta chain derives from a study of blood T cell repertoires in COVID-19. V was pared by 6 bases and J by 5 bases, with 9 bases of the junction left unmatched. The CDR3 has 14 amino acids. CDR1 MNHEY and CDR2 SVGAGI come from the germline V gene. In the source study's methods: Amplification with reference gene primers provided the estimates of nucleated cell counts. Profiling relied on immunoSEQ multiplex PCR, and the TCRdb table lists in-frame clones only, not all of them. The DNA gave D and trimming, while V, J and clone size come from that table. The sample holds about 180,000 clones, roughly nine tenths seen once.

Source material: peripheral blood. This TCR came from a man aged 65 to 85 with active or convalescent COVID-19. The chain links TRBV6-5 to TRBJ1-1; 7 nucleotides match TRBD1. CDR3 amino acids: CASRGGTVRTEAFF. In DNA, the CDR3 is TGTGCCAGCAGAGGCGGGACAGTACGAACTGAAGCTTTCTTT.